Each of the 27 T cell receptor beta chains below was sequenced from the same sample in a study of cytomegalovirus exposure and HLA in healthy donors. The PCR ran on 60 Vbeta and 13 Jbeta primers. Clones were read by immunoSEQ multiplex PCR, and TCRdb kept only the in-frame ones, dropping some. The sample carries 200,000 or so clones, over 65% recorded once. Material: PBMCs. Receptor source: a man younger than 30 in good health and CMV-seronegative.

The chain uses TRBV4-2 and TRBJ2-4; a possible D gene is TRBD1 (6 bases). The CDR3 consists of 17 residues. Trimming removed 0 bases at V and 1 base at J, with 13 bases between. Germline lookup yields CDR1 LGHNA and CDR2 YNFKEQ. In DNA form, the CDR3 reads TGTGCCAGCAGCCAAGATTGGGGGCTCGGGGCCAAAAACATTCAGTACTTC. Its translation is CASSQDWGLGAKNIQYF.

This clone was detected once. This rearrangement joins TRBV25-1 to TRBJ2-2; D not resolved. V was trimmed by 5 bases and J by 3 bases, leaving 13 bases between them. This CDR3 contains 15 residues. Looked up from germline, CDR1 is MGHDK and CDR2 is SYGVNS. This CDR3 reads CASSPFNSDTGELFF. CDR3 nucleotide sequence: TGTGCCAGCAGTCCCTTTAACAGTGACACCGGGGAGCTGTTTTTT.

This chain joins TRBV19 and TRBJ1-5; unclear D gene. V was shortened by 3 bases and J by 7 bases, with 16 bases between the two germline ends. Germline loops: CDR1 LNHDA, CDR2 SQIVND (reference sequence). The CDR3 runs 15 residues. The CDR3 protein is CASSIWDPRGQPQHF. The CDR3 DNA reads as TGTGCCAGTAGTATCTGGGATCCTCGAGGGCAGCCCCAGCATTTT. Based on the CDR3 plus reference TRBV19 and TRBJ1-5, the full variable domain is DGGITQSPKYLFRKEGQNVTLSCEQNLNHDAMYWYRQDPGQGLRLIYYSQIVNDFQKGDIAEGYSVSREKKESFPLTVTSAQKNPTAFYLCASSIWDPRGQPQHFGDGTRLSIL.

This clone was detected once. The J gene is TRBJ1-2, the V gene TRBV2; perhaps TRBD1 as D (6 bases). CDR1 and CDR2 (germline): SNHLY, FYNNEI. CDR3 length equals 16 residues. Deletions cut 7 bases from V and 3 bases from J, with 21 bases between. CDR3 sequence (DNA): TGTGCCAGCAAACGCCGAGGGGGTAGCGATTACTATGGCTACACCTTC. It translates to CASKRRGGSDYYGYTF.

Remarks on this clone: The same CDR3 also results from other DNA sequences found in this sample. The V call is TRBV4-1, the J call TRBJ2-7, with D possibly matching TRBD1 (6 bases). CDR1 and CDR2 from the germline V gene are MGHRA and YSYEKL. Trimming pared 0 bases from V and 3 bases from J, leaving 6 bases between. The CDR3 loop spans 13 amino acids. The CDR3 nucleotides read TGCGCCAGCAGCCAAGAGACAGGCTACGAGCAGTACTTC. Translating gives CASSQETGYEQYF.

The gene calls are TRBV5-4 and TRBJ1-2; the D gene is possibly TRBD1 (5 bases). The CDR3 runs 13 residues. V was trimmed by 0 bases and J by 8 bases, leaving 11 bases between them. The germline V gene encodes CDR1 SGHNT and CDR2 YYREEE (reference sequence). CDR3 protein: CASSLAGGGGYTF. For the CDR3, the DNA is TGTGCCAGCAGCTTGGCGGGGGGAGGCGGCTACACCTTC.

This clone has only a few counts. J is TRBJ1-5 and V is TRBV5-6; D unresolved. Germline CDR1 SGHDT, CDR2 YYEEEE. The CDR3 spans 12 residues. V shed 1 base and J shed 4 bases, with 3 bases lying between them. The CDR3 DNA follows: TGTGCCAGCAGCTTGCTAAATCAGCCCCAGCATTTT. It translates to CASSLLNQPQHF.

The CDR3 here is CASSLSALYEQYF. The CDR3 nucleotides are TGTGCCAGCAGCCTTAGTGCTCTGTACGAGCAGTACTTC. The rearrangement joins TRBV27 to TRBJ2-7; D gene ambiguous. The germline gives CDR1 MNHEY, CDR2 SMNVEV (reference sequence). The CDR3 is 13 amino acids. Trimming cost V 6 bases and J 4 bases, with 13 bases left between them.

The gene calls are TRBV11-3 and TRBJ1-1; D perhaps matches TRBD1 (6 bases). CDR3 size: 14 residues. Per germline, CDR1 SGHNT and CDR2 YENEEA. Between the trimmed V and J ends, which lost 4 bases and 4 bases, there was a span of 13 bases. The CDR3 protein is CASSSVRGGTEAFF. Written as DNA, the CDR3 is TGTGCCAGCAGCTCTGTAAGGGGGGGCACTGAAGCTTTCTTT.

This rearrangement joins TRBV7-9 to TRBJ1-2; D may be TRBD1 (6 bases). In germline, CDR1 is SEHNR, CDR2 FQNEAQ (reference sequence). The CDR3 is 14 residues long. Trimming took 6 bases from V and 1 from J, leaving 12 bases between them. The CDR3 sequence: CASRPTGDNYGYTF. The CDR3 nucleotides are TGTGCCAGCAGACCGACAGGAGATAACTATGGCTACACCTTC.

The chain has TRBV15 and TRBJ1-4; 11 bases are a match to TRBD1. The CDR3 is made up of 15 amino acids. Germline assignment: CDR1 LNHNV and CDR2 YYDKDF (reference sequence). The J segment lost 8 bases and the V segment lost 3 bases, leaving 5 bases of the junction unmatched. Here the CDR3 reads CATSSPGQGVEKLFF. Written as DNA, the CDR3 is TGTGCCACCAGCAGCCCGGGACAGGGGGTGGAAAAACTGTTTTTT.

This clone has only a few counts. This chain connects TRBV7-9 to TRBJ1-2, with 7 nucleotides matching TRBD1. The germline CDR1 and CDR2 sequences are SEHNR and FQNEAQ (reference sequence). The V segment lost 6 bases and the J segment 3 bases; nucleotides outside the gene matches: 7. This CDR3 spans 14 amino acids. The CDR3 sequence is CASSGGQDYYGYTF. DNA of the CDR3: TGTGCCAGCAGTGGTGGACAGGATTACTATGGCTACACCTTC.

This clone turned up a few times. This chain uses TRBV6-6 with TRBJ2-2; 8 bases line up with TRBD2. There are 16 residues in the CDR3. Per germline, CDR1 MNHNY and CDR2 SVGAGI (reference sequence). With V trimmed by 1 base and J by 3 bases, 4 bases remained unmatched. The CDR3 DNA is TGTGCCAGCAGTTACTTACGAGCGGGAGACACCGGGGAGCTGTTTTTT. Its translation: CASSYLRAGDTGELFF.

The rearrangement uses TRBV27 and TRBJ2-7; TRBD2 agrees at 8 bases. CDR1 is MNHEY and CDR2 is SMNVEV in the germline V gene (reference sequence). This CDR3 has 14 amino acids. Trimming cost V 3 bases and J 4 bases; bases outside gene matches: 5. The CDR3 loop is CASSFAGGPYEQYF. For the CDR3, the DNA is TGTGCCAGCAGTTTCGCGGGGGGTCCTTACGAGCAGTACTTC.

DNA of the CDR3: TGTGCCAGTAGTGCCAAATTACAGGGGTCCCAGCCCCAGCATTTT. Translation: CASSAKLQGSQPQHF. The gene calls are TRBV19 and TRBJ1-5; 7 bases agree with TRBD1. The V gene's germline CDR1 is LNHDA and CDR2 SQIVND (reference sequence). V shed 5 bases, J shed 7 bases, and the junction held 11 bases outside the gene matches. The CDR3 covers 15 residues.

V is TRBV19 and J is TRBJ2-1; a weak D match, TRBD2 (5 bases). Germline CDR1 reads LNHDA; CDR2 reads SQIVND (reference sequence). V gave up 3 bases and J gave up 15 bases, with 12 bases separating them. The CDR3 totals 11 residues. CDR3: CASSIEGERFF. DNA of the CDR3: TGTGCCAGTAGTATCGAGGGAGAGAGGTTCTTC.

This clone was detected a few times. This chain uses TRBV19 with TRBJ1-4; 8 positions match TRBD1. The ends lost 5 bases at V and 5 bases at J; junction bases unmatched: 10. CDR1 LNHDA and CDR2 SQIVND come from the germline V gene (reference sequence). The CDR3 runs 16 residues. The CDR3 DNA sequence: TGTGCCAGTAGTCAAGTAATCGGGACAGGAAATGAAAAACTGTTTTTT. Its protein is CASSQVIGTGNEKLFF.

The CDR3 spells CASSIAGAYNEQFF. The CDR3 region has the DNA TGTGCCAGTAGTATTGCGGGAGCCTACAATGAGCAGTTCTTC. The chain links TRBV19 to TRBJ2-1, with 7 bases identical to TRBD2. The CDR3 has 14 amino acids. The J segment lost 2 bases and the V segment lost 3 bases, leaving 1 base of the junction unmatched. Per germline, CDR1 LNHDA and CDR2 SQIVND (reference sequence). The variable domain in full, with the rest retrieved from reference TRBV19 and TRBJ2-1, is DGGITQSPKYLFRKEGQNVTLSCEQNLNHDAMYWYRQDPGQGLRLIYYSQIVNDFQKGDIAEGYSVSREKKESFPLTVTSAQKNPTAFYLCASSIAGAYNEQFFGPGTRLTVL.

This chain connects TRBV11-2 to TRBJ1-2; D is undetermined. V lost 3 bases, J lost 7 bases, and 15 bases lay in between. The CDR3 sequence is 14 residues long. The germline CDR1 and CDR2 sequences are SGHAT and FQNNGV. CDR3 residues: CASSLDVLATGYTF. In DNA form, the CDR3 reads TGTGCCAGCAGCTTGGATGTTCTAGCGACTGGCTACACCTTC.

V gene TRBV13 combines with J gene TRBJ2-7, with TRBD1 matching over 11 bases. V lost 5 bases and J lost 2; bases outside the gene matches: 8. This CDR3 spans 16 amino acids. CDR1 PRHDT and CDR2 FYEKMQ come from the germline V gene (reference sequence). The CDR3 nucleotides read TGTGCCAGCAGCCCACTCGGGACAGGGGGTACCTACGAGCAGTACTTC. Encoded protein: CASSPLGTGGTYEQYF.

V gene TRBV7-3 combines with J gene TRBJ1-6; 7 nucleotides line up with TRBD1. V dropped 5 bases and J dropped 6; count of bases not matched to a gene: 4. This CDR3 is built from 14 residues. Germline CDR1 SGHTA, CDR2 FQGTGA. Here the CDR3 reads CASSLGQLNSPLHF. The CDR3 DNA sequence: TGTGCCAGCAGCCTGGGACAGCTTAATTCACCCCTCCACTTT.

The chain combines TRBV30 with TRBJ2-7, with 8 positions matching TRBD2. V dropped 1 base and J dropped 5; count of bases not matched to a gene: 10. Germline lookup yields CDR1 GTSNPN and CDR2 SVGIG (reference sequence). This CDR3 comprises 15 residues. The CDR3 sequence: CAWSGGSGIRDEQYF. CDR3 bases: TGTGCCTGGAGTGGTGGTAGCGGGATCAGGGACGAGCAGTACTTC.

The chain has TRBV5-4 and TRBJ2-7; a weak D match, TRBD2 (6 bases). V was cut by 0 bases and J by 2 bases, with 12 bases left in between. CDR1 and CDR2 from the germline V gene are SGHNT and YYREEE (reference sequence). The CDR3 spans 15 residues. The CDR3 DNA follows: TGTGCCAGCAGCTTGGGGGGGGTTCAAGCCTACGAGCAGTACTTC. This gives the protein CASSLGGVQAYEQYF.

The rearrangement links TRBV7-9 to TRBJ1-6, with D perhaps matching TRBD1 (5 bases). The CDR3 is 15 amino acids. Germline CDR1 SEHNR, CDR2 FQNEAQ (reference sequence). V gave up 4 bases and J gave up 6 bases, with 13 bases separating them. CDR3 in DNA: TGTGCCAGCAGCTCCGGGGGGGGTGGTAATTCACCCCTCCACTTT. Translated: CASSSGGGGNSPLHF.

The rearrangement uses TRBV2 and TRBJ2-7; 9 bases fit TRBD1. This CDR3 is 13 amino acids long. Germline lookup yields CDR1 SNHLY and CDR2 FYNNEI. Germline trimming cut 6 bases from V and 3 bases from J; bases unmatched to any gene: 3. CDR3 bases: TGTGCCAGCAGGGGACAGGGAGGCTACGAGCAGTACTTC. This codes for CASRGQGGYEQYF.

This rearrangement joins TRBV9 to TRBJ2-3, with no clear D. Between the trimmed V and J ends, which lost 1 base and 4 bases, there was a span of 7 bases. The CDR3 has 13 amino acids. Per germline, CDR1 SGDLS and CDR2 YYNGEE. CDR3 in amino acids: CASSVNGPDTQYF. In nucleotides, the CDR3 is TGTGCCAGCAGCGTAAACGGTCCAGATACGCAGTATTTT.

The chain uses TRBV2 and TRBJ2-7; D is perhaps TRBD1 (5 bases). In germline, CDR1 is SNHLY, CDR2 FYNNEI. The CDR3 extends over 13 amino acids. V lost 5 bases to trimming and J lost 3 bases, with 11 bases between them. The CDR3 is CASSLTAYYEQYF. CDR3 nucleotides: TGTGCCAGCAGTCTGACAGCGTACTACGAGCAGTACTTC.